These 4 T cell receptor beta chains were all obtained from the same sample, sequenced in a study of OX40 agonist ivuxolimab in advanced cancers. Using immunoSEQ multiplex PCR, the repertoire was profiled, and TCRdb retains in-frame clones only, with some absent. Of about 69,000 clones listed, 80% to 90% are singletons. The sequencing used CD4+ or CD8+ T cells sorted from blood, collected in a trial of the OX40 agonist ivuxolimab. These TCRs come from an adult with an advanced solid tumor such as melanoma, head and neck, liver or kidney cancer.

A note on this clone: One junction end does not reproduce the germline sequence, and a read error may be involved. The chain employs TRBV5-1 and TRBJ2-7; D ambiguous. This CDR3 contains 11 residues. Germline V lookup: CDR1 SGHRS, CDR2 YFSETQ. CDR3 residues: CASSFRYEQYF. CDR3 in DNA: TGTGCCAGCAGCTTCAGGTACGAGCAGTACTTC.

This chain joins TRBV18 and TRBJ2-1; D is perhaps TRBD2 (5 bases). The CDR3 runs to 15 residues. The V and J ends lost 3 bases and 2 bases respectively, with 11 bases between them. CDR1 and CDR2 (germline): KGHSH, LQKENI. The CDR3 spells CASSPLSGTYNEQFF. CDR3 DNA sequence: TGTGCCAGCTCACCCCTCTCCGGGACCTACAATGAGCAGTTCTTC.

The rearrangement joins TRBV5-1 to TRBJ2-5; no clear D gene. This CDR3 has 13 residues. V was pared by 5 bases and J by 5 bases, with 13 bases between. CDR1 and CDR2 (germline): SGHRS, YFSETQ. The CDR3 region is CASSWLEGETQYF. As DNA, the CDR3 is TGCGCCAGCAGTTGGTTGGAAGGCGAGACCCAGTACTTC.

This clone is a singleton in its sample. The chain is built from TRBV11-3 and TRBJ1-1, with 9 nucleotides matching TRBD1. The trim removed 7 bases at V and 3 bases at J, leaving 6 bases unmatched. CDR1 is SGHNT, CDR2 YENEEA, per germline. The CDR3 covers 14 residues. The CDR3 nucleotides read TGTGCCAGCAACCCCGGGACAGGGTACACTGAAGCTTTCTTT. It encodes CASNPGTGYTEAFF.